Following are 28 T cell receptor beta chains from one sample sequenced in a study of radiation and T cells in renal cell carcinoma. The assay was immunoSEQ multiplex PCR, and TCRdb's table has in-frame clones only and misses some. The repertoire has 150,000 or so clones, about 88% of them found once; the top ten carry approximately 12%. Indicated time point: baseline pretreatment blood. The treatment was: 15 Gy SBRT to primary tumor, nephrectomy 4 weeks later. The input for sequencing was blood, taken from a patient whose treatment included radiotherapy and nephrectomy. Receptor source: a woman aged 45-59 years with renal cell carcinoma.

CDR3 sequence (DNA): TGCAGCGTGGGACAGGGTGACCAGCCCCAGCATTTT. As protein: CSVGQGDQPQHF. The chain couples TRBV29-1 to TRBJ1-5, with 9 bases fitting TRBD1. The length of the CDR3 is 12 residues. The V segment lost 6 bases and the J segment 7 bases; nucleotides outside the gene matches: 4. The germline CDR1 and CDR2 sequences are SQVTM and ANQGSEA.

This chain links TRBV19 with TRBJ2-3; D is possibly TRBD1 or TRBD2 (6 bases each). Germline CDR1 is LNHDA and CDR2 is SQIVND (reference sequence). There are 14 residues in the CDR3. The V end lost 2 bases, the J end lost 5 bases, and 11 bases lay between the germline ends. The CDR3 bases are TGTGCCAGTAGTATAAGACTAGGGGGAGATACGCAGTATTTT. Its protein is CASSIRLGGDTQYF.

The chain is built from TRBV2 and TRBJ1-5; D is possibly TRBD1 (6 bases). Trimming took 1 base from V and 6 from J, leaving 13 bases between them. This CDR3 region has 15 residues. CDR1 SNHLY and CDR2 FYNNEI come from the germline V gene. The CDR3 loop reads CASSEGGWGAQPQHF. CDR3 in DNA: TGTGCCAGCAGTGAAGGAGGGTGGGGGGCTCAGCCCCAGCATTTT.

The gene calls are TRBV7-6 and TRBJ1-1; 10 positions agree with TRBD1. Germline V gene data show CDR1 as SGHVS and CDR2 as FNYEAQ. This CDR3 has 15 amino acids. After removal of 5 bases from V and 8 bases from J, the junction contained 11 bases not matched to a gene. The CDR3 spells CASSPQTGGVSEAFF. The CDR3 coding sequence is TGTGCCAGCAGCCCCCAGACAGGGGGCGTAAGCGAAGCTTTCTTT.

The CDR3 DNA follows: TGCGCCAGCACCGTGAACCCTGGGACGCCGAACACTGAAGCTTTCTTT. This codes for CASTVNPGTPNTEAFF. The chain employs TRBV5-1 and TRBJ1-1; D is possibly TRBD1 (5 bases). Germline V gene lookup returns CDR1 SGHRS and CDR2 YFSETQ. This CDR3 region has 16 residues. The ends were cut back, 6 bases at V and 1 base at J, with 19 bases in the middle.

The chain carries TRBV12-2 and TRBJ1-2. TRBV12-2 is flagged as a pseudogene. The CDR3 spans 9 residues. Here the CDR3 reads CASVHGGIF. The CDR3 nucleotides read TGTGCAAGCGTGCATGGGGGAATCTTC.

The rearrangement joins TRBV5-4 to TRBJ1-6, with 7 bases that match TRBD1. Per the germline V gene, CDR1 is SGHNT and CDR2 is YYREEE (reference sequence). After removal of 3 bases from V and 14 bases from J, the junction contained 11 bases not matched to a gene. The CDR3 spans 14 residues. The CDR3 DNA follows: TGTGCCAGCAGCTCGAGACAGGGCCCCGGGGCCCTCCACTTT. Its protein is CASSSRQGPGALHF.

The chain's CDR3 is CASSPGTGGTEAFF. CDR3 sequence (DNA): TGTGCCAGCTCCCCCGGGACAGGGGGCACTGAAGCTTTCTTT. V and J are TRBV18 and TRBJ1-1; TRBD1 aligns across 11 bases. With 6 bases clipped from V and 4 bases from J, the junction kept 4 bases outside the gene matches. The CDR3 runs to 14 residues. Germline CDR1 is KGHSH and CDR2 is LQKENI.

The rearrangement uses TRBV4-1 and TRBJ2-3; 13 positions agree with TRBD2. Germline CDR1 MGHRA, CDR2 YSYEKL. V was clipped by 4 bases and J by 4 bases; unmatched bases: 5. This CDR3 contains 16 residues. The CDR3 coding sequence is TGCGCCAGCAGCCGCCTAACTAGCGGGGGGGCAGATACGCAGTATTTT. It encodes CASSRLTSGGADTQYF.

This chain joins TRBV5-4 and TRBJ1-1, with no clear D. Trimming pared 4 bases from V and 5 bases from J, leaving 12 bases between. The germline V gene has CDR1 SGHNT and CDR2 YYREEE (reference sequence). The CDR3 is 13 amino acids. DNA of the CDR3: TGTGCCAGCAGCCCCGTAGGGAAAACTGAAGCTTTCTTT. This gives the protein CASSPVGKTEAFF. The full variable domain, rest sourced from reference TRBV5-4 and TRBJ1-1, is ETGVTQSPTHLIKTRGQQVTLRCSSQSGHNTVSWYQQALGQGPQFIFQYYREEENGRGNFPPRFSGLQFPNYSSELNVNALELDDSALYLCASSPVGKTEAFFGQGTRLTVV.

The genes are TRBV30 and TRBJ1-1; D is possibly TRBD1 (5 bases). The V gene lost 0 bases and the J gene lost 7 bases, with 12 bases spanning the gap. Germline CDR1 and CDR2: GTSNPN and SVGIG (reference sequence). The CDR3 sequence is 13 residues long. CDR3 bases: TGTGCCTGGAGTGTCTTCGAGCAGGGTGAAGCTTTCTTT. This codes for CAWSVFEQGEAFF.

This clone was detected only once. This chain joins TRBV5-1 and TRBJ1-3; no reliable D call. CDR3 length: 16 residues. The germline V and J ends were trimmed by 0 bases and 0 bases, with 10 bases remaining between them. The germline V gene has CDR1 SGHRS and CDR2 YFSETQ. CDR3: CASSLVSAVSGNTIYF. The CDR3 nucleotides read TGCGCCAGCAGCTTGGTATCGGCCGTCTCTGGAAACACCATATATTTT.

V and J are TRBV6-5 and TRBJ1-5; D gene uncertain. Trimming took off 2 bases at V and 0 bases at J, with 8 bases between the two ends. This CDR3 region has 15 residues. CDR1 and CDR2 from the germline V gene are MNHEY and SVGAGI. This CDR3 is CASSYAQNSNQPQHF. CDR3 nucleotide sequence: TGTGCCAGCAGTTACGCACAGAATAGCAATCAGCCCCAGCATTTT.

The chain combines TRBV7-6 with TRBJ1-2; possibly TRBD1 for D (5 bases). The CDR3 sequence is 14 residues long. Germline V lookup: CDR1 SGHVS, CDR2 FNYEAQ. Trimming removed 5 bases from V and 6 bases from J, with 16 bases in between. Written as DNA, the CDR3 is TGTGCCAGCAGCCAGGGCCGGGACTGGGATGGCTACACCTTC. Translated, it gives CASSQGRDWDGYTF.

This clone was seen just once. This chain connects TRBV30 to TRBJ2-7; D unclear. Germline V CDR1 and CDR2: GTSNPN, SVGIG (reference sequence). V was shortened by 2 bases and J by 1 base, with 12 bases between the two germline ends. The CDR3 loop spans 14 amino acids. DNA for the CDR3: TGTGCCTGGAGTCCTATTCCAGTATCCTACGAGCAGTACTTC. Translated: CAWSPIPVSYEQYF.

The chain uses TRBV29-1 and TRBJ2-7; D might be TRBD1 or TRBD2, each matching 5 bases. V was pared by 6 bases and J by 4 bases, with 10 bases between. From germline, CDR1 is SQVTM and CDR2 ANQGSEA. This CDR3 contains 11 residues. The CDR3 here is CSVQGDYEQYF. The DNA for the CDR3 is TGCAGCGTCCAGGGAGATTACGAGCAGTACTTC.

The chain employs TRBV6-5 and TRBJ1-2, with 7 bases identical to TRBD1. This CDR3 is 14 amino acids long. Trimming cost V 6 bases and J 4 bases; bases outside gene matches: 8. Germline V gene lookup returns CDR1 MNHEY and CDR2 SVGAGI. The CDR3 reads CASRRGRGVYGYTF. The CDR3 DNA follows: TGTGCCAGCAGGAGGGGGCGAGGGGTCTATGGCTACACCTTC.

This chain uses TRBV5-4 with TRBJ2-2; 8 bases agree with TRBD1. The CDR3 extends over 16 amino acids. Trimming took 1 base from V and 4 from J; bases not matched to a gene: 6. Germline V lookup: CDR1 SGHNT, CDR2 YYREEE (reference sequence). The CDR3 loop reads CASSLKEQGVTGELFF. CDR3 bases: TGTGCCAGCAGCTTGAAGGAACAGGGGGTCACCGGGGAGCTGTTTTTT.

This clone was seen a single time. This CDR3 is CAWSVDRDTGELFF. The CDR3 DNA is TGTGCCTGGAGTGTAGACAGGGACACCGGGGAGCTGTTTTTT. The rearrangement joins TRBV30 to TRBJ2-2; 7 nucleotides agree with TRBD1. Germline V lookup: CDR1 GTSNPN, CDR2 SVGIG (reference sequence). The CDR3 extends over 14 amino acids. Germline trimming cut 0 bases from V and 3 bases from J; bases unmatched to any gene: 1.

The J gene is TRBJ2-1, the V gene TRBV5-4; 9 nucleotides match TRBD2. J gave up 10 bases and V 4 bases, and 18 bases lay outside the gene matches. The CDR3 is 17 residues long. Per germline, CDR1 SGHNT and CDR2 YYREEE (reference sequence). CDR3 amino acids: CASSRRLGGGAFKEQFF. DNA for the CDR3: TGTGCCAGCAGCCGAAGACTGGGCGGGGGGGCCTTCAAGGAGCAGTTCTTC.

This chain joins TRBV28 and TRBJ2-7; maybe TRBD2 (5 bases). This CDR3 is built from 12 residues. Trimming took off 1 base at V and 6 bases at J, with 7 bases between the two ends. In germline, CDR1 is MDHEN, CDR2 SYDVKM. The CDR3 coding sequence is TGTGCCAGCAGTTTATTGGGGAGCGAGCAGTACTTC. Translation gives CASSLLGSEQYF.

V usage is TRBV5-5 and J usage is TRBJ1-4; a weak D match, TRBD1 (6 bases). V was shortened by 4 bases and J by 8 bases, with 18 bases between the two germline ends. Germline CDR1 is SGHKS and CDR2 is YYEKEE (reference sequence). CDR3 length equals 15 residues. The CDR3 here is CASSTRQARQEKLFF. CDR3 nucleotides: TGTGCCAGCAGCACCCGACAGGCGAGGCAAGAAAAACTGTTTTTT.

This chain links TRBV5-6 with TRBJ2-3; TRBD2 matches at 7 bases. The CDR3 runs 15 residues. The V gene end was trimmed by 2 bases and the J gene end by 2 bases; junction bases not matched to a gene: 5. The germline V gene has CDR1 SGHDT and CDR2 YYEEEE. The CDR3 spells CASSFDGLVTDTQYF. The CDR3 DNA reads TGTGCCAGCAGCTTTGATGGACTAGTCACAGATACGCAGTATTTT.

V is TRBV6-1 and J is TRBJ1-2; 7 nucleotides match TRBD1. Unmatched junction bases numbered 5, after V lost 2 bases and J lost 2 bases. Germline V lookup: CDR1 MNHNS, CDR2 SASEGT. There are 15 residues in the CDR3. CDR3 protein: CASSERGGENYGYTF. The CDR3 DNA reads as TGTGCCAGCAGTGAAAGAGGGGGCGAAAACTATGGCTACACCTTC.

The chain joins TRBV6-6 to TRBJ2-2; D is ambiguous. The CDR3 runs 12 residues. The germline V gene has CDR1 MNHNY and CDR2 SVGAGI (reference sequence). Trimming pared 0 bases from V and 6 bases from J, leaving 2 bases between. The CDR3 loop is CASSYSAGELFF. The CDR3 DNA sequence: TGTGCCAGCAGTTACTCGGCCGGGGAGCTGTTTTTT.

This chain joins TRBV9 and TRBJ1-5; no reliable D call. The CDR3 runs to 14 residues. The V and J ends lost 0 bases and 2 bases respectively, with 6 bases between them. Germline V gives CDR1 SGDLS, CDR2 YYNGEE. CDR3 DNA: TGTGCCAGCAGCGTAGACTCGGGCAATCAGCCCCAGCATTTT. Translation: CASSVDSGNQPQHF. The full variable domain, its missing parts supplied by reference TRBV9 and TRBJ1-5, is DSGVTQTPKHLITATGQRVTLRCSPRSGDLSVYWYQQSLDQGLQFLIQYYNGEERAKGNILERFSAQQFPDLHSELNLSSLELGDSALYFCASSVDSGNQPQHFGDGTRLSIL.

The chain employs TRBV9 and TRBJ1-3; TRBD1 matches at 7 bases. This CDR3 region has 16 residues. Germline V gene data show CDR1 as SGDLS and CDR2 as YYNGEE. Trimming cost V 6 bases and J 2 bases; bases outside gene matches: 11. The CDR3 region has the DNA TGTGCCAGCACCGGAAGCCCGACAGGGACTGGAAACACCATATATTTT. This encodes CASTGSPTGTGNTIYF.

The chain carries TRBV30 and TRBJ2-7; 7 bases align to TRBD2. The J segment lost 6 bases and the V segment lost 4 bases, leaving 3 bases of the junction unmatched. The CDR3 extends over 11 amino acids. CDR1 is GTSNPN and CDR2 is SVGIG in the germline V gene (reference sequence). Here the CDR3 DNA reads TGTGCCTGGAATTGGGAGGGCGAGCAGTACTTC. Residues: CAWNWEGEQYF.